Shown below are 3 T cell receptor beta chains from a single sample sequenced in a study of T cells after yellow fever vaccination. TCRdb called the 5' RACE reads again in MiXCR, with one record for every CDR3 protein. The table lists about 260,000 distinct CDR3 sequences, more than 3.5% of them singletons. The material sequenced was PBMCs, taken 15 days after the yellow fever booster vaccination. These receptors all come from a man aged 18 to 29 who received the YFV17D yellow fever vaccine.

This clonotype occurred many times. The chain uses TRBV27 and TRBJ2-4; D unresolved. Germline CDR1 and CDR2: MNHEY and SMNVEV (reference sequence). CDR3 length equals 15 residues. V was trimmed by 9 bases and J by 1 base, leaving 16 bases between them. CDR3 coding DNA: TGTGCCAGTAGACCAAGAAGGGTCGCCAAAAACATTCAGTACTTC. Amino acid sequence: CASRPRRVAKNIQYF.

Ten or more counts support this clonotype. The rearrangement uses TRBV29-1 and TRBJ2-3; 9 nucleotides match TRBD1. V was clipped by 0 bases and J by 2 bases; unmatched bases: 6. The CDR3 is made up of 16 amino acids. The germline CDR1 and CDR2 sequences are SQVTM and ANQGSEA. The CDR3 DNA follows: TGCAGCGTTGAAGATCCCCGGGACAGGGTCACAGATACGCAGTATTTT. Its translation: CSVEDPRDRVTDTQYF.

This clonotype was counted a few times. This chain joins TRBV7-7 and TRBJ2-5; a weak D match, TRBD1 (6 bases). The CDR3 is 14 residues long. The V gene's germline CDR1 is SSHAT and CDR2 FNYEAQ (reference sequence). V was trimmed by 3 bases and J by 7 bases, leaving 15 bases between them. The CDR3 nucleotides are TGTGCCAGCAGCTTCGGACAGCCTGGCGGGACCCAGTACTTC. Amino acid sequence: CASSFGQPGGTQYF.